This TCR beta chain was recorded in a study of T cells in Graves' hyperthyroidism and ophthalmopathy. This clonotype was counted once. This clone may be a read error of a much larger clone one base away. As the CDR3 is not closed by the conserved phenylalanine or tryptophan, this likely results from a read error. The ends lost 3 bases at V and 1 base at J; junction bases unmatched: 4. In germline, CDR1 is DFQATT, CDR2 SNEGSKA (reference sequence). The CDR3 has 14 residues. Amplification yielded TCR beta CDR3 regions, with RNA transcripts as the source. TCR CDR3 regions were first amplified by RT-PCR with HTBI primers. TCRdb independently ran MiXCR on the multiplex PCR reads; one entry per CDR3 protein. The table lists 350,000 or so distinct CDR3 sequences, roughly 18% of them singletons.

The gene calls are TRBV20-1 and TRBJ2-7; 9 nucleotides agree with TRBD2. This TCR was sampled from a woman aged 40 to 50 with Graves' ophthalmopathy. The material sequenced was blood. The CDR3 DNA reads TGCAGTGCTAGCGTAGCGGGAGTATCCTACGAGCAGTACCTC. This encodes CSASVAGVSYEQYL.